This T cell receptor (beta chain) was sequenced in a study of blood T cell repertoires in COVID-19. Study-wide context: Italy, Spain and the United States were the sources of the convalescent and acute COVID-19 samples. PBMCs, B-cell-depleted T cells, or T cells were the source of the cDNA or gDNA that made up the material.

From germline, CDR1 is LNHDA and CDR2 SQIVND (reference sequence). The CDR3 is made up of 14 amino acids. V dropped 6 bases and J dropped 5 bases, with 14 bases sitting between them. In the study's own analysis: Amplifying reference gene primers gave estimates of nucleated cell counts. Produced via immunoSEQ multiplex PCR; TCRdb's table is partial and in-frame only. Clone size and V and J calls were adopted from that table, with D and trimming inferred from the DNA. The sample shows tens of thousands of clones, 86% of them seen only once. The origin of this receptor is a man in his 70s with active or convalescent COVID-19. The sample consisted of peripheral blood. The rearrangement joins TRBV19 to TRBJ2-1, with D possibly TRBD2 on 5 matching bases. This CDR3 reads CASRGRGVDNEQFF. The CDR3 nucleotides read TGTGCCAGTAGGGGTCGGGGTGTTGACAATGAGCAGTTCTTC.